The 25 T cell receptor beta chains below come from one sample, sequenced in a study of shared clonotypes between healthy human individuals. Produced via immunoSEQ multiplex PCR; TCRdb's table is partial and in-frame only. The table lists millions of clones, about 95% of them singletons. Naive CD8 populations comprised CD45RO-negative cells positively selected for CCR7, excluding terminally differentiated effector memory CD45RA+ cells. The sample comprised naive CD8+ T cells sorted from blood. The receptors shown here come from a man aged 18 to 30 in good health.

The chain links TRBV10-2 to TRBJ2-3; D possibly corresponds to TRBD1 (6 bases). V gave up 1 base and J gave up 4 bases, with 18 bases separating them. CDR3 length: 17 residues. The V gene's germline CDR1 is WSHSY and CDR2 SAAADI. In DNA, the CDR3 is TGCGCCAGCAGTGAGTACTTAGCGTATGAGGGGGCAGATACGCAGTATTTT. Its protein product is CASSEYLAYEGADTQYF.

Comments on this clone: A junction boundary mismatches the germline segment, possibly from a read error. The chain joins TRBV7-7 to TRBJ1-1; the D gene is possibly TRBD1 (5 bases). From germline, CDR1 is SSHAT and CDR2 FNYEAQ (reference sequence). The CDR3 is 14 amino acids. CDR3 bases: TGTGCTAGCAGCTCAACGGGGGACGGAAGTGAAGCTTTCTTT. This translates into CASSSTGDGSEAFF.

The V call is TRBV7-8, the J call TRBJ2-7; unclear D gene. The V gene lost 1 base and the J gene lost 4 bases, with 20 bases spanning the gap. This CDR3 contains 17 residues. CDR1 and CDR2 from the germline V gene are SGHVS and FQNEAQ. CDR3 in DNA: TGTGCCAGCAGCTTAGAGGGTCAGCCTTATTTTTATTACGAGCAGTACTTC. Translation gives CASSLEGQPYFYYEQYF.

This rearrangement joins TRBV4-1 to TRBJ2-7; D may be TRBD1 (5 bases). The germline gives CDR1 MGHRA, CDR2 YSYEKL. Trimming left V 1 base short and J 5 bases short, with 9 bases between. The length of the CDR3 is 13 residues. CDR3 coding DNA: TGCGCCAGCAGCCAAGCAGGGATGCACGAGCAGTACTTC. This encodes CASSQAGMHEQYF.

The V and J genes are TRBV11-2 and TRBJ2-5; tentatively, D is TRBD2 (6 bases). Germline CDR1 and CDR2: SGHAT and FQNNGV. The CDR3 has 17 amino acids. V was cut by 5 bases and J by 2 bases, with 21 bases left in between. The CDR3 here is CASSPRLWTTAQETQYF. The CDR3, as DNA: TGTGCCAGCAGCCCTCGTCTATGGACTACGGCTCAAGAGACCCAGTACTTC.

The V and J genes are TRBV9 and TRBJ1-1, with D uncertain. Germline CDR1 reads SGDLS; CDR2 reads YYNGEE. The CDR3 length is 14 residues. The V gene lost 2 bases and the J gene lost 7 bases, with 15 bases spanning the gap. CDR3 residues: CASSVPDPSGEAFF. CDR3 DNA: TGTGCCAGCAGCGTCCCGGATCCCTCCGGTGAAGCTTTCTTT.

This clone appeared a single time. V gene TRBV27 combines with J gene TRBJ2-3; D is perhaps TRBD1 or TRBD2 (5 bases each). The CDR3 contains 15 residues. CDR1 and CDR2 from the germline V gene are MNHEY and SMNVEV (reference sequence). V shed 5 bases and J shed 1 base, with 13 bases lying between them. CDR3 nucleotide sequence: TGTGCCAGCAGTCCCCAGGGAGAAGGCACAGATACGCAGTATTTT. Translated: CASSPQGEGTDTQYF.

This clone has a single count. The same CDR3 also results from other DNA sequences found in this sample. V usage is TRBV6-5 and J usage is TRBJ2-7; D possibly corresponds to TRBD2 (6 bases). CDR1 MNHEY and CDR2 SVGAGI come from the germline V gene. CDR3 size: 14 residues. V was trimmed by 0 bases and J by 3 bases, leaving 9 bases between them. In DNA form, the CDR3 reads TGTGCCAGCAGTTACTCGGGGGGTTTCTACGAGCAGTACTTC. Encoded protein: CASSYSGGFYEQYF.

The chain recombines TRBV9 with TRBJ1-6; D is undetermined. Trimming shortened V by 7 bases and J by 3 bases, and 17 bases separated the two germline ends. This CDR3 has 16 amino acids. Germline CDR1 is SGDLS and CDR2 is YYNGEE. CDR3 coding DNA: TGTGCCAGCTCCTCTCTCGGTAGCGTCTATAATTCACCCCTCCACTTT. Translation gives CASSSLGSVYNSPLHF.

The rearrangement joins TRBV10-3 to TRBJ2-5; TRBD2 agrees at 7 bases. After removal of 3 bases from V and 5 bases from J, the junction contained 6 bases not matched to a gene. Germline CDR1 reads ENHRY; CDR2 reads SYGVKD. The CDR3 has 14 residues. The CDR3 here is CAISDLTSFETQYF. CDR3 DNA: TGTGCCATCAGTGACCTGACTAGCTTTGAGACCCAGTACTTC.

This chain links TRBV13 with TRBJ1-2, with 8 nucleotides matching TRBD1. The CDR3 sequence is 13 residues long. Germline loops: CDR1 PRHDT, CDR2 FYEKMQ (reference sequence). The ends lost 3 bases at V and 8 bases at J; junction bases unmatched: 5. The CDR3 sequence is CASSFTGGKGYTF. The DNA for the CDR3 is TGTGCCAGCAGCTTCACAGGGGGTAAGGGCTACACCTTC. Full variable domain (outside the CDR3, taken from reference TRBV13 and TRBJ1-2): AAGVIQSPRHLIKEKRETATLKCYPIPRHDTVYWYQQGPGQDPQFLISFYEKMQSDKGSIPDRFSAQQFSDYHSELNMSSLELGDSALYFCASSFTGGKGYTFGSGTRLTVV.

The chain has TRBV6-5 and TRBJ2-7; D is unclear. The CDR3 sequence is 12 residues long. CDR1 is MNHEY, CDR2 SVGAGI, per germline. Trimming shortened V by 2 bases and J by 5 bases, and 7 bases separated the two germline ends. CDR3 coding DNA: TGTGCCAGCAGTTACGATGGGAACGAGCAGTACTTC. Protein product: CASSYDGNEQYF.

As regards this clone: Other nucleotide sequences from this sample produce the same CDR3. The chain is built from TRBV11-2 and TRBJ2-7, with D unclear. The CDR3 is 14 residues long. Trimming cost V 1 base and J 2 bases, with 9 bases left between them. CDR1 and CDR2 from the germline V gene are SGHAT and FQNNGV. The CDR3 sequence is CASSLGGLPYEQYF. The CDR3 bases are TGTGCCAGCAGCTTAGGCGGCCTCCCCTACGAGCAGTACTTC. Combining the CDR3 with reference TRBV11-2 and TRBJ2-7 gives the whole variable domain EAGVAQSPRYKIIEKRQSVAFWCNPISGHATLYWYQQILGQGPKLLIQFQNNGVVDDSQLPKDRFSAERLKGVDSTLKIQPAKLEDSAVYLCASSLGGLPYEQYFGPGTRLTVT.

V usage is TRBV11-2 and J usage is TRBJ1-6; no reliable D call. CDR1 and CDR2 from the germline V gene are SGHAT and FQNNGV. This CDR3 is 16 amino acids long. Trimming stripped 5 bases from V and 10 bases from J, with 21 bases between. Here the CDR3 reads CASSTPPRRENSPLHF. DNA for the CDR3: TGTGCCAGCAGCACCCCCCCGCGGAGGGAAAACTCACCCCTCCACTTT.

The CDR3 bases are TGTGCCAGCAGTGAACCAGGGGTAGACGGCTACACCTTC. Its translation: CASSEPGVDGYTF. The V gene is TRBV6-1, the J gene TRBJ1-2; D perhaps matches TRBD1 (6 bases). The germline V gene has CDR1 MNHNS and CDR2 SASEGT. The V end was cut by 2 bases, the J end by 8 bases, with 12 bases between. CDR3 size: 13 residues.

The chain carries TRBV4-1 and TRBJ1-2; D may be TRBD1 (5 bases). The V end was cut by 3 bases, the J end by 8 bases, with 16 bases between. CDR1 is MGHRA and CDR2 is YSYEKL in the germline V gene. CDR3 size: 14 residues. The CDR3 here is CASSQIGVPGGYTF. In DNA form, the CDR3 reads TGCGCCAGCAGCCAGATAGGGGTACCGGGGGGCTACACCTTC.

The chain carries TRBV5-4 and TRBJ1-3; D is uncertain. V was shortened by 1 base and J by 0 bases, with 8 bases between the two germline ends. Germline V gives CDR1 SGHNT, CDR2 YYREEE (reference sequence). This CDR3 has 15 residues. The CDR3 nucleotides read TGTGCCAGCAGCTTGTTCGGAGGCTCTGGAAACACCATATATTTT. Its protein is CASSLFGGSGNTIYF.

The V gene is TRBV5-4, the J gene TRBJ2-5; D is uncertain. The germline V gene has CDR1 SGHNT and CDR2 YYREEE (reference sequence). V was clipped by 2 bases and J by 5 bases, with 10 bases between them. The CDR3 has 13 amino acids. DNA for the CDR3: TGTGCCAGCAGCTTCCGTAATACGGAGACCCAGTACTTC. It is translated as CASSFRNTETQYF.

J is TRBJ2-7 and V is TRBV4-3; a possible D gene is TRBD2 (5 bases). Germline V lookup: CDR1 LGHNA, CDR2 YSLEER. The CDR3 is 15 residues long. V gave up 0 bases and J gave up 5 bases, with 14 bases separating them. Written as DNA, the CDR3 is TGCGCCAGCAGCCAAGATTGGCTAGCTTTCCACGAGCAGTACTTC. Residues: CASSQDWLAFHEQYF.

The chain links TRBV6-1 to TRBJ2-7, with 9 positions matching TRBD1. This CDR3 region has 14 residues. J was trimmed by 4 bases and V by 6 bases; bases with no gene match: 7. The germline CDR1 and CDR2 sequences are MNHNS and SASEGT. The CDR3 region has the DNA TGTGCCAGCAGCGACACCGGGACAGGGTACGAGCAGTACTTC. The encoded protein is CASSDTGTGYEQYF.

This rearrangement joins TRBV30 to TRBJ2-7, with D possibly matching TRBD1 (6 bases). Germline assignment: CDR1 GTSNPN and CDR2 SVGIG (reference sequence). The CDR3 is 14 residues long. Trimming took off 4 bases at V and 6 bases at J, with 19 bases between the two ends. The CDR3 here is CAWMGRGKGSEQYF. CDR3 bases: TGTGCCTGGATGGGCAGGGGAAAAGGGTCCGAGCAGTACTTC.

The rearrangement uses TRBV4-1 and TRBJ2-7; a weak D match, TRBD2 (7 bases). This CDR3 has 15 residues. The germline V gene encodes CDR1 MGHRA and CDR2 YSYEKL. V shed 5 bases and J shed 0 bases, with 14 bases lying between them. In nucleotides, the CDR3 is TGCGCCAGCAGCACTCGGGGGGCTAGCTCCTACGAGCAGTACTTC. It specifies CASSTRGASSYEQYF.

The chain combines TRBV6-5 with TRBJ2-7; the D gene is possibly TRBD1 (6 bases). Germline assignment: CDR1 MNHEY and CDR2 SVGAGI. The V end was cut by 5 bases, the J end by 4 bases, with 15 bases between. The CDR3 totals 14 residues. CDR3 loop: CASSGTGNPYEQYF. The CDR3 DNA sequence: TGTGCCAGCAGTGGCACAGGGAATCCATACGAGCAGTACTTC.

The J gene is TRBJ1-1, the V gene TRBV27; D is unresolved. Per germline, CDR1 MNHEY and CDR2 SMNVEV (reference sequence). Trimming removed 4 bases at V and 0 bases at J, with 15 bases between. The CDR3 contains 16 residues. The CDR3 coding sequence is TGTGCCAGCAGTTCCGACCTAATGAGGATGAACACTGAAGCTTTCTTT. As protein: CASSSDLMRMNTEAFF.

The chain couples TRBV6-6 to TRBJ2-7; tentatively, D is TRBD1 or TRBD2 (6 bases each). V lost 2 bases and J 3 bases, leaving 11 bases between the germline ends. The CDR3 spans 14 residues. Germline V gives CDR1 MNHNY, CDR2 SVGAGI (reference sequence). CDR3 DNA: TGTGCCAGCAGTTACCCGGAGGGACACTACGAGCAGTACTTC. This sequence encodes CASSYPEGHYEQYF.